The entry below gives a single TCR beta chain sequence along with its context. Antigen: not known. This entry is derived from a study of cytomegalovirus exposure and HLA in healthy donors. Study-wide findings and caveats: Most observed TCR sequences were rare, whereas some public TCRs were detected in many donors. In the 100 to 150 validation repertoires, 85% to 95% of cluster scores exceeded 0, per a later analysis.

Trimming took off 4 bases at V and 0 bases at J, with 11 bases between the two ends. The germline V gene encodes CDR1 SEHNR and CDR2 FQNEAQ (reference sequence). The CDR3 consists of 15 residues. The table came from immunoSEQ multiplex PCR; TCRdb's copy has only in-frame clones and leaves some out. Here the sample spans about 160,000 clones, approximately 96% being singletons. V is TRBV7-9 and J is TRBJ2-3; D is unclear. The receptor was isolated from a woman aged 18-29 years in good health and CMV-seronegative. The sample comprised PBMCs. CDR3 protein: CASSSRLSSTDTQYF. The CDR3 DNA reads TGTGCCAGCAGCTCTCGTCTTTCGAGCACAGATACGCAGTATTTT.